These 29 T cell receptor beta chains originate from one sample sequenced in a study of PD-L1 blockade in urothelial cancer. Assay: immunoSEQ multiplex PCR; the TCRdb copy retains only in-frame clones and omits some. This sample has roughly 130,000 clones, with less than 85% found just once. The time point here: pretreatment peripheral blood. The specimen was PBMCs, collected around atezolizumab (anti-PD-L1) treatment. The receptor source for this set is a man in his fifties or sixties with urothelial cancer.

The V gene is TRBV5-5, the J gene TRBJ1-5; no clear D gene. The CDR3 spans 14 residues. In germline, CDR1 is SGHKS, CDR2 YYEKEE (reference sequence). Trimming took off 1 base at V and 3 bases at J, with 8 bases between the two ends. In DNA, the CDR3 is TGTGCCAGCAGCTTGATGGGAGACAATCAGCCCCAGCATTTT. It encodes CASSLMGDNQPQHF.

J is TRBJ2-5 and V is TRBV2, with TRBD1 identical over 7 bases. J gave up 1 base and V 4 bases, and 18 bases lay outside the gene matches. CDR1 is SNHLY and CDR2 is FYNNEI in the germline V gene. This CDR3 spans 19 amino acids. The CDR3 loop reads CASSGPGQPRPGRQETQYF. The CDR3 DNA follows: TGTGCCAGCAGTGGACCGGGACAGCCAAGACCGGGACGCCAAGAGACCCAGTACTTC. The variable domain in full, with the rest retrieved from reference TRBV2 and TRBJ2-5, is EPEVTQTPSHQVTQMGQEVILRCVPISNHLYFYWYRQILGQKVEFLVSFYNNEISEKSEIFDDQFSVERPDGSNFTLKIRSTKLEDSAMYFCASSGPGQPRPGRQETQYFGPGTRLLVL.

The rearrangement uses TRBV29-1 and TRBJ2-1, with 12 bases that match TRBD2. V was clipped by 5 bases and J by 8 bases; unmatched bases: 4. This CDR3 region has 13 residues. Germline values: CDR1 SQVTM, CDR2 ANQGSEA. The DNA for the CDR3 is TGCAGCGTTCTACTAGCGGGGGGATATGAGCAGTTCTTC. It is translated as CSVLLAGGYEQFF.

The chain links TRBV19 to TRBJ2-4, with a tentative D call TRBD2 (6 bases). This CDR3 contains 16 residues. Trimming pared 3 bases from V and 5 bases from J, leaving 17 bases between. Germline V CDR1 and CDR2: LNHDA, SQIVND (reference sequence). The CDR3 sequence: CASSIRLASSQNIQYF. Written as DNA, the CDR3 is TGTGCCAGTAGTATTCGTCTAGCGTCTAGCCAAAACATTCAGTACTTC.

This clone has a handful of counts. This chain uses TRBV7-9 with TRBJ1-3; D unresolved. Germline values: CDR1 SEHNR, CDR2 FQNEAQ (reference sequence). The CDR3 contains 12 residues. V dropped 2 bases and J dropped 9 bases, with 8 bases sitting between them. The CDR3 protein is CASSLRRGTIYF. CDR3 DNA: TGTGCCAGCAGCTTAAGGAGAGGCACCATATATTTT. The full variable domain, with the rest looked up from reference TRBV7-9 and TRBJ1-3, is DTGVSQNPRHKITKRGQNVTFRCDPISEHNRLYWYRQTLGQGPEFLTYFQNEAQLEKSRLLSDRFSAERPKGSFSTLEIQRTEQGDSAMYLCASSLRRGTIYFGEGSWLTVV.

V is TRBV5-5 and J is TRBJ1-3; a weak D match, TRBD1 (5 bases). CDR1 and CDR2 from the germline V gene are SGHKS and YYEKEE (reference sequence). The V gene lost 2 bases and the J gene lost 4 bases, with 13 bases spanning the gap. This CDR3 is 15 amino acids long. CDR3 residues: CASSFRQNSGNTIYF. The CDR3 nucleotides read TGTGCCAGCAGCTTCCGACAGAATTCGGGAAACACCATATATTTT.

This rearrangement joins TRBV7-3 to TRBJ2-5, with D perhaps TRBD2 (5 bases). Trimming stripped 5 bases from V and 2 bases from J, with 9 bases between. CDR1 and CDR2 (germline): SGHTA, FQGTGA. There are 13 residues in the CDR3. The CDR3 reads CASSATGQETQYF. CDR3 DNA sequence: TGTGCCAGCAGCGCGACGGGACAAGAGACCCAGTACTTC.

The genes are TRBV27 and TRBJ2-1; 10 bases fit TRBD2. The CDR3 runs to 13 residues. Germline CDR1 and CDR2: MNHEY and SMNVEV (reference sequence). V lost 6 bases, J lost 10 bases, and 6 bases stayed unmatched. The CDR3 reads CASRLAGANEQFF. Written as DNA, the CDR3 is TGTGCCAGCAGGCTAGCGGGAGCCAACGAGCAGTTCTTC.

The V gene is TRBV15, the J gene TRBJ1-4; TRBD1 might be the D (5 bases). CDR1 is LNHNV and CDR2 is YYDKDF in the germline V gene (reference sequence). Trimming took off 6 bases at V and 5 bases at J, with 10 bases between the two ends. The CDR3 has 13 amino acids. The CDR3 loop reads CATRTVSNEKLFF. The CDR3 nucleotides read TGTGCCACCAGGACAGTCTCCAATGAAAAACTGTTTTTT.

V usage is TRBV14 and J usage is TRBJ1-2; 8 bases fit TRBD1. Germline V gene sequence: CDR1 SGHDN, CDR2 FVKESK. The V segment lost 0 bases and the J segment 5 bases; nucleotides outside the gene matches: 11. CDR3 length: 17 residues. CDR3 bases: TGTGCCAGCAGCCAAGATCTTAGCAGGGGGCGAGGTTATGGCTACACCTTC. Translating it yields CASSQDLSRGRGYGYTF. Based on the CDR3 plus reference TRBV14 and TRBJ1-2, the full variable domain is EAGVTQFPSHSVIEKGQTVTLRCDPISGHDNLYWYRRVMGKEIKFLLHFVKESKQDESGMPNNRFLAERTGGTYSTLKVQPAELEDSGVYFCASSQDLSRGRGYGYTFGSGTRLTVV.

The chain is built from TRBV6-5 and TRBJ2-7; 8 bases match TRBD1. V lost 6 bases, J lost 5 bases, and 12 bases stayed unmatched. The CDR3 consists of 15 residues. Per germline, CDR1 MNHEY and CDR2 SVGAGI. The CDR3 is CASSARNRGRHEQYF. The CDR3 bases are TGTGCCAGCAGCGCCCGGAACAGGGGGAGGCACGAGCAGTACTTC.

The V gene is TRBV6-6, the J gene TRBJ1-1; 9 bases map to TRBD1. The CDR3 has 14 residues. Trimming removed 4 bases from V and 5 bases from J; junction bases left unmatched: 5. In germline, CDR1 is MNHNY, CDR2 SVGAGI (reference sequence). CDR3 sequence (DNA): TGTGCCAGCAGTTCCGGAGACAGGGGGACTGAAGCTTTCTTT. Translation gives CASSSGDRGTEAFF.

The V and J genes are TRBV30 and TRBJ1-2, with TRBD1 matching 7 bases. With V trimmed by 8 bases and J by 3 bases, 6 bases remained unmatched. The CDR3 is 12 residues long. Germline values: CDR1 GTSNPN, CDR2 SVGIG (reference sequence). The DNA for the CDR3 is TGTGCCCGGGGAGACAGGGACTATGGCTACACCTTC. Its protein is CARGDRDYGYTF.

This rearrangement joins TRBV5-1 to TRBJ2-7; D may be TRBD2 (6 bases). Per germline, CDR1 SGHRS and CDR2 YFSETQ. The CDR3 length is 14 residues. The V end was cut by 3 bases, the J end by 3 bases, with 13 bases between. CDR3 sequence (DNA): TGCGCCAGCAGCTCACCGGGACTCAACTACGAGCAGTACTTC. Translation gives CASSSPGLNYEQYF.

The J gene is TRBJ2-3, the V gene TRBV4-1; 13 bases match TRBD2. From germline, CDR1 is MGHRA and CDR2 YSYEKL. The CDR3 is 17 residues long. The J segment lost 3 bases and the V segment lost 0 bases, leaving 3 bases of the junction unmatched. The CDR3 loop reads CASSQDRTSGSTDTQYF. CDR3 coding DNA: TGCGCCAGCAGCCAAGACCGGACTAGCGGGAGTACAGATACGCAGTATTTT.

The J gene is TRBJ2-2, the V gene TRBV7-9; no firm D call. The CDR3 spans 15 residues. Germline-derived CDR1 and CDR2 are SEHNR and FQNEAQ (reference sequence). The V end was cut by 3 bases, the J end by 0 bases, with 8 bases between. DNA for the CDR3: TGTGCCAGCAGCTTTGGCTCCTCGAACACCGGGGAGCTGTTTTTT. Translation gives CASSFGSSNTGELFF. Filled out from reference TRBV7-9 and TRBJ2-2, the complete variable domain reads DTGVSQNPRHKITKRGQNVTFRCDPISEHNRLYWYRQTLGQGPEFLTYFQNEAQLEKSRLLSDRFSAERPKGSFSTLEIQRTEQGDSAMYLCASSFGSSNTGELFFGEGSRLTVL.

The J gene is TRBJ1-2, the V gene TRBV28; D is ambiguous. V was cut by 3 bases and J by 6 bases, with 8 bases left in between. The CDR3 runs to 12 residues. Germline V gene lookup returns CDR1 MDHEN and CDR2 SYDVKM. The CDR3 spells CASSFGGNGYTF. CDR3 sequence (DNA): TGTGCCAGCAGTTTTGGCGGGAATGGCTACACCTTC.

The chain links TRBV9 to TRBJ2-1, with no clear D. Looked up from germline, CDR1 is SGDLS and CDR2 is YYNGEE. V shed 0 bases and J shed 5 bases, with 12 bases lying between them. The CDR3 extends over 15 amino acids. DNA for the CDR3: TGTGCCAGCAGCGTAGCTCTCAGGCCCAACAATGAGCAGTTCTTC. Translated, it gives CASSVALRPNNEQFF.

V usage is TRBV7-3 and J usage is TRBJ1-1, with TRBD1 matching over 7 bases. CDR3 length: 15 amino acids. CDR1 is SGHTA and CDR2 is FQGTGA in the germline V gene. V lost 5 bases, J lost 6 bases, and 12 bases stayed unmatched. The CDR3 sequence is CASSPSPRQGAEAFF. In nucleotides, the CDR3 is TGTGCCAGCAGCCCATCCCCACGACAGGGCGCTGAAGCTTTCTTT.

The chain recombines TRBV6-1 with TRBJ1-1; unclear D gene. CDR3 length equals 12 residues. The germline V gene has CDR1 MNHNS and CDR2 SASEGT. Deletions cut 6 bases from V and 1 base from J, with 6 bases between. The CDR3 here is CASRYGNTEAFF. In DNA form, the CDR3 reads TGTGCCAGCAGATACGGGAACACTGAAGCTTTCTTT.

The chain carries TRBV5-4 and TRBJ2-2, with D perhaps TRBD1 (6 bases). Trimming took off 0 bases at V and 2 bases at J, with 11 bases between the two ends. Germline CDR1 and CDR2: SGHNT and YYREEE (reference sequence). This CDR3 spans 16 amino acids. The CDR3 reads CASSLGGDTNTGELFF. In DNA, the CDR3 is TGTGCCAGCAGCTTGGGAGGGGACACTAACACCGGGGAGCTGTTTTTT.

This clone was seen more than once but under ten times. This chain joins TRBV6-5 and TRBJ2-5; D unresolved. The germline CDR1 and CDR2 sequences are MNHEY and SVGAGI. The CDR3 consists of 15 residues. V lost 0 bases to trimming and J lost 4 bases, with 12 bases between them. The chain's CDR3 is CASSYSQVLRETQYF. In nucleotides, the CDR3 is TGTGCCAGCAGTTACTCGCAGGTCCTCCGAGAGACCCAGTACTTC.

This chain uses TRBV15 with TRBJ2-7; weak D call: TRBD2 (5 bases). The CDR3 contains 13 residues. Per germline, CDR1 LNHNV and CDR2 YYDKDF (reference sequence). The V end lost 2 bases, the J end lost 4 bases, and 9 bases lay between the germline ends. Here the CDR3 DNA reads TGTGCCACCAGCAGAAAGCGCGGGTACGAGCAGTACTTC. Encoded protein: CATSRKRGYEQYF.

Ten or more counts support this clone. The rearrangement joins TRBV7-2 to TRBJ1-6; 7 bases align to TRBD1. The germline V gene has CDR1 SGHTA and CDR2 FQGNSA. With 5 bases clipped from V and 10 bases from J, the junction kept 11 bases outside the gene matches. The length of the CDR3 is 15 residues. CDR3: CASSASGNRGSPLHF. Written as DNA, the CDR3 is TGTGCCAGCAGCGCGTCCGGAAACAGGGGCTCACCCCTCCACTTT.

J is TRBJ2-1 and V is TRBV11-2, with unresolved D. V was trimmed by 5 bases and J by 7 bases, leaving 12 bases between them. Germline assignment: CDR1 SGHAT and CDR2 FQNNGV. CDR3 length equals 13 residues. The DNA of the CDR3 is TGTGCCAGCAGCCTGGATGGGCTTAATGAGCAGTTCTTC. Amino acid sequence: CASSLDGLNEQFF.

This chain uses TRBV7-6 with TRBJ1-1; D gene uncertain. Germline V gene sequence: CDR1 SGHVS, CDR2 FNYEAQ. The CDR3 loop spans 14 amino acids. V lost 5 bases, J lost 8 bases, and 18 bases lay in between. This CDR3 reads CASSRVYGSAEAFF. CDR3 in DNA: TGTGCCAGCAGCCGTGTTTACGGGTCGGCAGAAGCTTTCTTT.

This clone was recorded only once. J is TRBJ2-7 and V is TRBV18; 8 nucleotides line up with TRBD2. Germline V CDR1 and CDR2: KGHSH, LQKENI. Unmatched junction bases numbered 7, after V lost 2 bases and J lost 4 bases. This CDR3 comprises 15 residues. The CDR3 loop reads CASSPGSGGQYEQYF. DNA of the CDR3: TGTGCCAGCTCACCAGGGTCGGGAGGGCAATACGAGCAGTACTTC.

The rearrangement links TRBV28 to TRBJ2-7, with a weak D call TRBD1 (5 bases). The CDR3 extends over 14 amino acids. V shed 5 bases and J shed 4 bases, with 15 bases lying between them. Germline-derived CDR1 and CDR2 are MDHEN and SYDVKM. The CDR3: CASSVPRGRYEQYF. In nucleotides, the CDR3 is TGTGCCAGCAGTGTACCTAGGGGTAGATACGAGCAGTACTTC.

The chain uses TRBV28 and TRBJ2-7; 7 positions agree with TRBD1. Germline CDR1 MDHEN, CDR2 SYDVKM. CDR3 length: 15 residues. The trim removed 6 bases at V and 4 bases at J, leaving 12 bases unmatched. CDR3 amino acids: CASRQDRVSPYEQYF. CDR3 coding DNA: TGTGCCAGCAGGCAAGACAGGGTATCGCCGTACGAGCAGTACTTC. The entire variable domain, with the rest obtained from reference TRBV28 and TRBJ2-7, is as follows: DVKVTQSSRYLVKRTGEKVFLECVQDMDHENMFWYRQDPGLGLRLIYFSYDVKMKEKGDIPEGYSVSREKKERFSLILESASTNQTSMYLCASRQDRVSPYEQYFGPGTRLTVT.